This T cell receptor beta chain was obtained from a study of immune characterization of retroperitoneal liposarcoma. Unmatched junction bases numbered 10, after V lost 3 bases and J lost 5 bases. CDR1 and CDR2 from the germline V gene are DFQATT and SNEGSKA (reference sequence). The CDR3 sequence is 15 residues long. TCRdb reprocessed the PCR reads via MiXCR and lists one record per CDR3 protein. The data contain roughly 11,000 distinct CDR3 sequences, roughly 22% of them seen just once; the ten biggest clones take up about 8.9%. This receptor was identified in a female donor with retroperitoneal liposarcoma. The sequenced sample consisted of blood. The chain has TRBV20-1 and TRBJ1-2; TRBD1 aligns across 9 bases. In nucleotides, the CDR3 is TGCAGTGCTAGGATCCGGGACAGGGATATGTATGGCTACACCTTC. This gives the protein CSARIRDRDMYGYTF.